Following are 18 T cell receptor beta chains from one sample sequenced in a study of blood T cell repertoires in COVID-19. The assay was immunoSEQ multiplex PCR, and TCRdb's table has in-frame clones only and misses some. The table has 180,000 or so clones, about 89% seen once. Input material: peripheral blood. The source of these receptors is a middle-aged man with active or convalescent COVID-19.

This clone was seen a handful of times. CDR3 residues: CASSQEARNSPLHF. Written as DNA, the CDR3 is TGTGCCAGCAGCCAAGAGGCCCGTAATTCACCCCTCCACTTT. The J gene is TRBJ1-6, the V gene TRBV4-2; D unresolved. The germline V gene has CDR1 LGHNA and CDR2 YNFKEQ. With 0 bases removed from V and 6 bases from J, the gap between germline ends came to 6 bases. This CDR3 comprises 14 residues.

The chain employs TRBV5-1 and TRBJ1-1; D is unclear. This CDR3 spans 18 amino acids. With 0 bases removed from V and 0 bases from J, the gap between germline ends came to 18 bases. Germline assignment: CDR1 SGHRS and CDR2 YFSETQ. The CDR3 region is CASSLERSGRLMNTEAFF. In DNA, the CDR3 is TGCGCCAGCAGCTTGGAAAGGTCGGGTCGGCTCATGAACACTGAAGCTTTCTTT.

The chain uses TRBV5-1 and TRBJ1-1, with TRBD1 identical over 7 bases. V shed 4 bases, J shed 7 bases, and the junction held 10 bases outside the gene matches. The CDR3 sequence is 14 residues long. The V gene's germline CDR1 is SGHRS and CDR2 YFSETQ. The CDR3 reads CASSGGTERIEAFF. The CDR3 nucleotides read TGCGCCAGCAGCGGGGGGACAGAGAGAATTGAAGCTTTCTTT.

This clone was seen a few times. The CDR3 carries no conserved terminal phenylalanine or tryptophan, so it likely arises from a read error. The DNA is omitted, as the CDR3 cannot be located on it reliably, and the CDR3 follows TCRdb's listing. This chain uses TRBV27 with TRBJ2-7; TRBD1 is taken as the D call from the table, unchecked against the DNA. The CDR3 numbers 9 amino acids, ends counted. Per germline, CDR1 MNHEY and CDR2 SMNVEV (reference sequence). The CDR3 is CASVWTGTY.

The rearrangement uses TRBV19 and TRBJ1-2, with D uncertain. Trimming took off 4 bases at V and 3 bases at J, with 15 bases between the two ends. Looked up from germline, CDR1 is LNHDA and CDR2 is SQIVND (reference sequence). CDR3 length equals 15 residues. The CDR3 sequence: CASSTGSLYDYGYTF. CDR3 coding DNA: TGTGCCAGTAGTACAGGATCCTTATACGACTATGGCTACACCTTC.

The chain combines TRBV7-9 with TRBJ2-1; D perhaps matches TRBD2 (6 bases). Per the germline V gene, CDR1 is SEHNR and CDR2 is FQNEAQ (reference sequence). The V and J ends lost 1 base and 3 bases respectively, with 10 bases between them. The CDR3 runs to 15 residues. This CDR3 is CASSLDGGNYNEQFF. As DNA, the CDR3 is TGTGCCAGCAGCTTAGACGGGGGAAACTACAATGAGCAGTTCTTC.

This chain connects TRBV6-2 or TRBV6-3 to TRBJ2-6; tentatively, D is TRBD1 (5 bases). This CDR3 contains 16 residues. Germline assignment: CDR1 MNHEY and CDR2 SVGEGT. Between the trimmed V and J ends, which lost 2 bases and 4 bases, there was a span of 12 bases. DNA of the CDR3: TGTGCCAGCAGTTACGTCGTGGGGCCGGGGGCCAACGTCCTGACTTTC. This sequence encodes CASSYVVGPGANVLTF.

V usage is TRBV9 and J usage is TRBJ1-1; D is uncertain. The CDR3 length is 14 residues. Germline CDR1 SGDLS, CDR2 YYNGEE. V was shortened by 0 bases and J by 7 bases, with 13 bases between the two germline ends. In DNA form, the CDR3 reads TGTGCCAGCAGCGTAGTGGCCCGGGAATATGAAGCTTTCTTT. It specifies CASSVVAREYEAFF.

This rearrangement joins TRBV10-3 to TRBJ2-6, with D possibly matching TRBD1 (6 bases). The CDR3 extends over 13 amino acids. Trimming took 9 bases from V and 12 from J, leaving 18 bases between them. Per the germline V gene, CDR1 is ENHRY and CDR2 is SYGVKD. CDR3 in DNA: TGTGCCATGACACCGGACAGCGCGTCCGTCCTGACTTTC. This sequence encodes CAMTPDSASVLTF.

The chain joins TRBV21-1 to TRBJ1-5; the D segment call TRBD1 is taken from the table without a DNA check. TRBV21-1 is shown as a pseudogene. CDR3 size: 14 residues. The CDR3 is CASSNRESNQPQHF. The CDR3 nucleotides read TGTGCCAGCAGCAACAGGGAAAGCAATCAGCCCCAGCATTTT.

The chain joins TRBV28 to TRBJ1-1, with a weak D call TRBD1 (6 bases). CDR1 is MDHEN, CDR2 SYDVKM, per germline. CDR3 size: 16 residues. The V end was cut by 9 bases, the J end by 0 bases, with 20 bases between. CDR3 region: CASSSFGRDMNTEAFF. CDR3 nucleotides: TGTGCCAGTTCCTCCTTCGGAAGGGACATGAACACTGAAGCTTTCTTT.

The chain recombines TRBV5-4 with TRBJ1-2, with D hard to call. Germline values: CDR1 SGHNT, CDR2 YYREEE (reference sequence). V shed 4 bases and J shed 7 bases, with 17 bases lying between them. The CDR3 runs 14 residues. CDR3 nucleotides: TGTGCCAGCAGCACCATGAGGGCGCCGGTTGGCTACACCTTC. It encodes CASSTMRAPVGYTF.

The chain employs TRBV5-5 and TRBJ2-1; 7 bases are shared with TRBD2. The CDR3 length is 12 residues. Losses at the gene ends were 4 bases for V and 12 bases for J; bases not matched to a gene: 7. Germline assignment: CDR1 SGHKS and CDR2 YYEKEE (reference sequence). The CDR3 spells CASSPPGEGQFF. The CDR3 nucleotides read TGTGCCAGCAGCCCCCCCGGGGAGGGGCAGTTCTTC.

This clone was detected only once. The chain is built from TRBV3-1 (or the pseudogene TRBV3-2) and TRBJ2-5, with TRBD1 identical over 7 bases. Germline V gives CDR1 LGHDT, CDR2 YNNKEL (reference sequence). This CDR3 has 13 amino acids. J gave up 7 bases and V 4 bases, and 6 bases lay outside the gene matches. CDR3 sequence: CASSPRDRSTQYF. In DNA form, the CDR3 reads TGTGCCAGCAGCCCCCGGGACAGATCGACCCAGTACTTC.

The chain employs TRBV27 and TRBJ2-7; the D is unclear. This CDR3 contains 12 residues. CDR1 and CDR2 (germline): MNHEY, SMNVEV (reference sequence). V lost 9 bases and J lost 3, with 12 bases in between. For the CDR3, the DNA is TGTGCCAGTGGTAGCCAGTACTACGAGCAGTACTTC. Its translation is CASGSQYYEQYF.

In this sample, this clone turned up once. The gene calls are TRBV24-1 and TRBJ1-5; D call uncertain. Trimming cost V 4 bases and J 0 bases, with 6 bases left between them. The length of the CDR3 is 14 residues. The germline gives CDR1 KGHDR, CDR2 SFDVKD. In DNA, the CDR3 is TGTGCCACCAGTGACCCTCCTAGCAATCAGCCCCAGCATTTT. Residues: CATSDPPSNQPQHF.

V gene TRBV7-3 combines with J gene TRBJ2-2; no firm D call. CDR1 and CDR2 from the germline V gene are SGHTA and FQGTGA. CDR3 length equals 12 residues. Trimming shortened V by 1 base and J by 7 bases, and 4 bases separated the two germline ends. The CDR3 region has the DNA TGTGCCAGCAGCTTAATTAACGGGGAGCTGTTTTTT. Protein sequence: CASSLINGELFF.

The rearrangement joins TRBV11-2 to TRBJ1-1, with unresolved D. This CDR3 spans 13 amino acids. CDR1 is SGHAT and CDR2 is FQNNGV in the germline V gene. V dropped 2 bases and J dropped 6 bases, with 10 bases sitting between them. In DNA form, the CDR3 reads TGTGCCAGCAGCTTATACGGGGTCGCTGAAGCTTTCTTT. This translates into CASSLYGVAEAFF.